Sequencing of this TCR beta chain was carried out in a study of cytomegalovirus exposure and HLA in healthy donors. The PCR made use of 60 Vbeta and 13 Jbeta primers. The assay was immunoSEQ multiplex PCR, and TCRdb's table has in-frame clones only and misses some. This listing includes around 50,000 clones. This receptor was obtained from a woman aged 40 to 55 in good health and CMV-seronegative. The sample comprised PBMCs.

For the CDR3, the DNA is TGTGCCAGCAGCTTAGCCCCCAGGGGGACTGAGCAGTTCTTC. Its protein product is CASSLAPRGTEQFF. V usage is TRBV7-9 and J usage is TRBJ2-1; 7 bases fit TRBD1. Per the germline V gene, CDR1 is SEHNR and CDR2 is FQNEAQ (reference sequence). J gave up 9 bases and V 0 bases, and 5 bases lay outside the gene matches. The CDR3 totals 14 residues.